This is a list of T cell receptor beta chains from one sample in a study of blood T cells in healthy people across ages. One entry per CDR3 protein results from TCRdb running MiXCR on the 5' RACE reads. The sample has about 1,600,000 distinct CDR3 sequences, approximately 40% seen once. The sequenced sample was blood. These receptors all come from a woman aged 18-30 years in good health. Each CDR3 is given with its conserved first and last residue. The D gene is left open where the match is weak.

V | D | CDR3
TRBV20-1 | - | CSANGLSYEQYF
TRBV3-1 | - | CASSQDWGAGTDTQYF
TRBV20-1 | - | CSASQDEKLFF
TRBV12-3/TRBV12-4 | TRBD2 | CASRVGLAETQYF
TRBV4-2 | TRBD1 | CASSQVPGGDYGYTF
TRBV15 | - | CATSRSLGDYGYTF
TRBV7-2 | TRBD1 | CASSSTTGGGYTF
TRBV7-9 | - | CASSLVTWEKLFF
TRBV12-3/TRBV12-4 | TRBD1 | CASSLRTGNSNQPQHF
TRBV6-1 | - | CASETGAAGANVLTF
TRBV20-1 | - | CSASTVQGQETQYF
TRBV7-9 | - | CASSRTGFNYEQYF
TRBV12-3/TRBV12-4 | TRBD2 | CASKTGGTSGYNEQYF
TRBV20-1 | - | CSASPVRGTEAFF
TRBV20-1 | TRBD2 | CSARDFGVLAGVNNEQFF
TRBV29-1 | - | CSSGNRDLSLGQYF
TRBV4-3 | - | CASSPYKGYEQYF
TRBV4-1 | TRBD2 | CASSQDELAVAQETQYF
TRBV2 | TRBD2 | CASKTQRGYQETQYF
TRBV6-5 | - | CASKPGRLKVDTQYF
TRBV27 | - | CASSFDVERMQFF
TRBV29-1 | - | CSKRTWGDNEQFF
TRBV12-3/TRBV12-4 | - | CASSEWSGVNQPQHF
TRBV5-4 | TRBD2 | CASSALGVGTSGSWYNEQFF
TRBV6-1 | TRBD1 | CASSIQGSEAFF
TRBV18 | TRBD2 | CASSTSSGETYEQYF
TRBV25-1 | - | CPHAYIAPPRGQPQHF
TRBV27 | - | CASQSDDGYGDEQFF
TRBV28 | TRBD1 | CASSFGWAGGKETQYF
TRBV7-2 | TRBD1 | CASSIYRGQPQHF
TRBV25-1 | - | CASSEYFSVNTGELFF
TRBV2 | - | CARGEGPTDTQYF
TRBV7-2 | - | CASSLQTDYNEQFF
TRBV12-3/TRBV12-4 | - | CASSPSGAGGQEQYF
TRBV20-1 | - | CSGTDPYEQYF
TRBV4-1 | TRBD1 | CASSQPKSWDRAGELFF